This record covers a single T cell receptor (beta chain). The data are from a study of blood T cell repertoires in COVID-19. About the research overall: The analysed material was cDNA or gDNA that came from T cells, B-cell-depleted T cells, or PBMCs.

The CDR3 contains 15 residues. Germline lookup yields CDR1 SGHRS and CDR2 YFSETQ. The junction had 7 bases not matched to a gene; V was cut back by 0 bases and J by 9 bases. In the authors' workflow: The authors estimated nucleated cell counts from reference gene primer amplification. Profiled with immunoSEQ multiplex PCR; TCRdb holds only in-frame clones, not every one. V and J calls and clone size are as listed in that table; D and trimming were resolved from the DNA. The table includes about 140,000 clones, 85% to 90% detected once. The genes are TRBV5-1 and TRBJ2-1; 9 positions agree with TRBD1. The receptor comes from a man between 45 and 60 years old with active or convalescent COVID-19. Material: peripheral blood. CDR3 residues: CASSLEQGALGEQFF. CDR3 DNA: TGCGCCAGCAGCTTGGAACAGGGGGCTTTAGGTGAGCAGTTCTTC.